What follows is one TCR beta chain and its context. Antigen unknown. The data are from a study of T cell responses to AZD1222 COVID-19 vaccine. Broader study findings: Targeting of unmutated variant regions was reportedly seen in nearly half of spike-specific TCRs. Only a handful of people who got AZD1222 tested seropositive at baseline. Repertoire sampling was restricted to post-peak T cell response timepoints. Across spike, vaccine-associated CD4 TCRs were found, dominant at 160-218 and 743-854.

The V and J ends lost 4 bases and 0 bases respectively, with 15 bases between them. Germline V CDR1 and CDR2: SGHNT, YENEEA. This CDR3 has 16 residues. Using immunoSEQ multiplex PCR, the repertoire was profiled, and TCRdb retains in-frame clones only, with some absent. The sample lists approximately 200,000 clones; approximately 90% were seen once. The chain couples TRBV11-3 to TRBJ1-2; no clear D gene. The sample here was peripheral blood, taken 28 days after the second AZD1222 dose. This receptor was identified in an adult who received the AZD1222 COVID-19 vaccine. DNA for the CDR3: TGTGCCAGCAGCTCCCCCGGTTCTCAAGCTAACTATGGCTACACCTTC. This encodes CASSSPGSQANYGYTF.